This TCR beta chain was captured in a study of blood T cells in healthy people across ages. Then a second PCR, running roughly 6 to 12 cycles, was carried out with a sample-barcoded 5' primer and a J-beta primer mix. Tags on each cDNA molecule came from a template-switch adaptor with 12 random nucleotides. Using its own MiXCR run on the 5' RACE reads, TCRdb lists one record per CDR3 protein. The table includes some 1,500,000 distinct CDR3 sequences, roughly two fifths detected once. The V gene's germline CDR1 is SGDLS and CDR2 YYNGEE. The CDR3 is made up of 15 amino acids. After removal of 0 bases from V and 3 bases from J, the junction contained 4 bases not matched to a gene. This clonotype has just a few counts. Its antigen is unidentified. Donors ranged from roughly 6 to 100 years old and were healthy Caucasians in Russia. Study-level results: Changes seen in expanded clonotypes were possibly confounded by donor CMV status left unknown. Since the PBMCs were unsorted, naive and antigen-experienced cells could not be conclusively compared.

Source material: blood. This TCR was recovered from a young woman in good health. The chain joins TRBV9 to TRBJ2-7, with TRBD2 matching 9 bases. The CDR3 region is CASSVAVAGDYEQYF. Written as DNA, the CDR3 is TGTGCCAGCAGCGTAGCAGTAGCGGGGGACTACGAGCAGTACTTC.